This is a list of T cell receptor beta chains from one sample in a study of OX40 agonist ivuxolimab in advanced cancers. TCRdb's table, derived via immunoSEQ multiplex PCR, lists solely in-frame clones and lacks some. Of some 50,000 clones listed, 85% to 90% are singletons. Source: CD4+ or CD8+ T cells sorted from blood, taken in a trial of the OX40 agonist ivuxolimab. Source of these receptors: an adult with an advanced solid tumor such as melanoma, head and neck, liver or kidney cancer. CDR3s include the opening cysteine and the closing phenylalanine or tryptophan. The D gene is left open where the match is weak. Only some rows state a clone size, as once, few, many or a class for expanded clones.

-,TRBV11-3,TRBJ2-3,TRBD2,TGTGCCAGCAGCTCAGGACTAGCGGGAGCAGATACGCAGTATTTT,CASSSGLAGADTQYF
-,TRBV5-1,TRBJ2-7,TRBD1,TGCGCCAGCAGCTTGGTGACAGGGAGTTCCCACGAGCAGTACTTC,CASSLVTGSSHEQYF
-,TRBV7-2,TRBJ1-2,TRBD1,TGTGCCAGCAGCCCTGACAGGGTCCAAGGCTACACCTTC,CASSPDRVQGYTF
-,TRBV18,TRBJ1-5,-,TGTGCCAGCTCACCATCAGGGGTTGGTGGCAATCAGCCCCAGCATTTT,CASSPSGVGGNQPQHF
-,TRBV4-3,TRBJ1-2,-,TGCGCCAGCAGCCAAGAATCCGTCGGCTATGGCTACACCTTC,CASSQESVGYGYTF
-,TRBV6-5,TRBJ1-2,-,TGTGCCAGCAGTTACGGCAGGGAGGTTCATGGCTACACCTTC,CASSYGREVHGYTF
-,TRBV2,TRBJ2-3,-,TGTGCCAGCCTTAATGGTGTGGCAGGGCGGGCAGATACGCAGTATTTT,CASLNGVAGRADTQYF
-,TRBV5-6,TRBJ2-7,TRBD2,TGTGCCAGCAGGTCACTAGCGGGCTACGAGCAGTACTTC,CASRSLAGYEQYF
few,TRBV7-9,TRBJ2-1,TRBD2,TGTGCCAGCAGCCTCCCCTACCGGCTAGCGGGGACCTACAATGAGCAGTTCTTC,CASSLPYRLAGTYNEQFF
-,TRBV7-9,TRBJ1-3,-,TGTGCCAGCAGCTTAGCAGGGCCCCCTGGAAACACCATATATTTT,CASSLAGPPGNTIYF
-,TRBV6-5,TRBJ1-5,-,TGTGCCAGCAGTTGGTTACCGAATCAGCCCCAGCATTTT,CASSWLPNQPQHF
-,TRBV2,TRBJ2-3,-,TGTGCCAGCAGTGAGGGGGTCGATACGCAGTATTTT,CASSEGVDTQYF
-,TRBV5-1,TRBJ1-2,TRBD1,TGCGCCAGCAGCGCAGTACAGGGGGTGAGCTATGGCTACACCTTC,CASSAVQGVSYGYTF
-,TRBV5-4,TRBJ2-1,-,TGTGCCAGCAGCACCACAAACTGGCAGGGGGAGCAGTTCTTC,CASSTTNWQGEQFF
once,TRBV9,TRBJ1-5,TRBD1,TGTGCCAGCAGCGTAGGGACAGGGGATCAGCCCCAGCATTTT,CASSVGTGDQPQHF
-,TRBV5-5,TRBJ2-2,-,TGTGCCAGCAGCTTAGGGTCTATGGGCCCCGGGGAGCTGTTTTTT,CASSLGSMGPGELFF
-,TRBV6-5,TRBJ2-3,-,TGTGCCAGTAACAAGGGGGGCACAGATACGCAGTATTTT,CASNKGGTDTQYF
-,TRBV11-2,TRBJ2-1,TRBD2,TGTGCCAGCAGCGAGCGGGGGGGCGCGACCGTGGATGAGCAGTTCTTC,CASSERGGATVDEQFF
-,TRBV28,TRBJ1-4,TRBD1,TGTGCCAGCACCAAGACAGGGGCCCACCGTAATGAAAAACTGTTTTTT,CASTKTGAHRNEKLFF
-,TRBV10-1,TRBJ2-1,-,TGCGCCAGCAGTGAGTCGACAAACTCACAGAATGAGCAGTTCTTC,CASSESTNSQNEQFF
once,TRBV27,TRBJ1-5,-,TGTGCCAGCAGGTTTTCGTTTGAGGTTGATCAGCCCCAGCATTTT,CASRFSFEVDQPQHF
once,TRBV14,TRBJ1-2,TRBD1,TGTGCCAGCAGCCGCAGGGACAGAGCGAGAGATGGCTACACCTTC,CASSRRDRARDGYTF
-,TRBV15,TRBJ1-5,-,TGTGCCACCAGCAGAGGGACGGATCAGCCCCAGCATTTT,CATSRGTDQPQHF
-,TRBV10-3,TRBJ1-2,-,TGTGCCATCAGTGAGGTGGCAGGTGGTAGAAGTGGCTACACCTTC,CAISEVAGGRSGYTF
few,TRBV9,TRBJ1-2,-,TGTGCCAGCAGCGCAGCCCGCGGGGCCCCGTCCTATGGCTACACCTTC,CASSAARGAPSYGYTF
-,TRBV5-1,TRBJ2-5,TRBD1,TGCGCCAGCAGCTATACAGGGGGCGTTAAAGGGGAGACCCAGTACTTC,CASSYTGGVKGETQYF
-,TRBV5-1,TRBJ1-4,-,TGCGCCAGCAGTTTTTTCGGGGTGGATGAAAAACTGTTTTTT,CASSFFGVDEKLFF
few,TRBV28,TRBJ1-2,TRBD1,TGTGCCAGCAGTATACAGGGGGCGCCCACTAACTATGGCTACACCTTC,CASSIQGAPTNYGYTF
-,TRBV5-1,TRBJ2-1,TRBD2,TGCGCCAGCAGCCCCGGGTATTTGGCGGGGGGGCAGAATGAGCAGTTCTTC,CASSPGYLAGGQNEQFF
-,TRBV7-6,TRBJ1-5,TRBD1,TGTGCCAGCAGTCCGGACAGGGTGGGACAGCCCCAGCATTTT,CASSPDRVGQPQHF
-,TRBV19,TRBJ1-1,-,TGTGCCAGTAGCCTAGTAGGCAGGGGCACTGAAGCTTTCTTT,CASSLVGRGTEAFF
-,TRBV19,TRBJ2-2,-,TGTGCCAGTACCACTGGAGCGAACACCGGGGAGCTGTTTTTT,CASTTGANTGELFF
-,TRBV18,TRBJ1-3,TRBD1,TGTGCCAGCTCACCAGGGACAGGGATTGGAAACACCATATATTTT,CASSPGTGIGNTIYF
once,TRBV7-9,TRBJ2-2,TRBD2,TGTGCCAGCAGCTTAGAAGCGGGATACACCGGGGAGCTGTTTTTT,CASSLEAGYTGELFF
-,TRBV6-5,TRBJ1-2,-,TGTGCCAGCAGTTACTGGACGGGGGGAGGCTATGGCTACACCTTC,CASSYWTGGGYGYTF
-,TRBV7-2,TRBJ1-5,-,TGTGCCAGCAGCTTACAGTTGAATCAGCCCCAGCATTTT,CASSLQLNQPQHF
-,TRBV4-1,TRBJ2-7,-,TGCGCCAGCAGCCAAGGCCCACCTTCAACCTACGAGCAGTACTTC,CASSQGPPSTYEQYF
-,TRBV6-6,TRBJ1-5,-,TGTGCCAGCAGTCAGATAATGCGAGATCAGCCCCAGCATTTT,CASSQIMRDQPQHF
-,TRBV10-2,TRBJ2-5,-,TGCGCCAGCAACCAGGGAGGAGAGACCCAGTACTTC,CASNQGGETQYF
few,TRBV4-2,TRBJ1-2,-,TGTGCCAGCAGCCGCCTGGGCGAGGAGGGAACCTTC,CASSRLGEEGTF
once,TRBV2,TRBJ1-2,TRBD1,TGTGCCAGCCGTCACAGGGGATCTAACTATGGCTACACCTTC,CASRHRGSNYGYTF
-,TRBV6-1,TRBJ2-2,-,TGTGCCAGCAGTGTCGGCTACCGGGGAGCTGTTTTT,CASSVGYRGAVF